This TCR beta chain came from a study of early stage breast cancer tumors. This CDR3 is built from 18 residues. The J segment lost 0 bases and the V segment lost 2 bases, leaving 9 bases of the junction unmatched. The germline gives CDR1 LGHNA, CDR2 YNFKEQ. Clones were sequenced by immunoSEQ multiplex PCR, and TCRdb holds only the in-frame ones, with some missing. Among around 25,000 clones listed, about two thirds were seen once. The chain has TRBV4-2 and TRBJ1-5, with 8 nucleotides matching TRBD1. Material: breast tumor tissue. The clonotype was recovered from a person in their sixties with breast cancer. CDR3 nucleotides: TGTGCCAGCAGCCAATCAGGACAGGGCGTTCATAGCAATCAGCCCCAGCATTTT. Protein: CASSQSGQGVHSNQPQHF.